This T cell receptor (beta chain) was sequenced for a study of blood T cell repertoires in COVID-19. For the study at large: From the United States, Italy and Spain came samples of acute and convalescent COVID-19. T cells, B-cell-depleted T cells, or PBMCs provided the cDNA or gDNA that served as material.

Germline V gene lookup returns CDR1 MNHEY and CDR2 SVGEGT. The CDR3 is 15 residues long. The germline V and J ends were trimmed by 2 bases and 4 bases, with 12 bases remaining between them. Methods used by the authors: Reference gene primers were amplified, and this amplification served to estimate nucleated cell counts. The repertoire was sequenced with immunoSEQ multiplex PCR; TCRdb's copy has only in-frame clones and lacks some. The V and J calls and clone size were taken over from that table, and D and trimming were inferred from the DNA. The table has tens of thousands of clones, 60% to 85% seen once.

V usage is TRBV6-2 or TRBV6-3 and J usage is TRBJ1-5, with TRBD1 as a possible D gene (5 bases). This TCR came from a human donor in a cohort sampled during active COVID-19. The sequencing sample was made of peripheral blood. CDR3 loop: CASSYDSGANQPQHF. CDR3 nucleotides: TGTGCCAGCAGTTACGATAGTGGGGCTAATCAGCCCCAGCATTTT.